Listed here are 27 T cell receptor beta chains from one sample, sequenced in a study of blood T cell repertoires in COVID-19 (dated by TCRdb to about 2020). The method behind the library was the immunoSEQ multiplex PCR assay. The source is immuneACCESS, and TCRdb retained only in-frame sequences with V and J called. Part of the clones is not carried over; for the studies checked, unresolved V genes explain less than half of this, and the remainder is unexplained. A total of about 490,000 clones appear in this sample, 75% to 90% of them only once. Together, the top ten hold 3% to 4% of the sample. Sequenced: peripheral blood. All receptors derive from a human donor in a cohort sampled during active COVID-19.

This clone was picked up one time. V and J are TRBV19 and TRBJ2-3; the D gene is possibly TRBD2 (6 bases). The CDR3 length is 15 residues. V dropped 5 bases and J dropped 2 bases, with 14 bases sitting between them. Germline CDR1 is LNHDA and CDR2 is SQIVND (reference sequence). CDR3 loop: CASSPIAALTDTQYF. The CDR3 nucleotides are TGTGCCAGTAGTCCAATAGCGGCCCTCACAGATACGCAGTATTTT.

The V gene is TRBV5-5, the J gene TRBJ1-2; 9 bases match TRBD1. The CDR3 loop spans 18 amino acids. Germline-derived CDR1 and CDR2 are SGHKS and YYEKEE (reference sequence). The V segment lost 5 bases and the J segment 2 bases; nucleotides outside the gene matches: 16. The CDR3 spells CASRTSQGASQKNYGYTF. CDR3 nucleotide sequence: TGTGCCAGCAGGACCTCACAGGGGGCGTCACAAAAGAACTATGGCTACACCTTC.

This chain joins TRBV6-4 and TRBJ2-3; possibly TRBD2 for D (5 bases). Germline CDR1 MRHNA, CDR2 SNTAGT. Between the trimmed V and J ends, which lost 3 bases and 2 bases, there was a span of 15 bases. The CDR3 is 16 amino acids. CDR3 in amino acids: CASSEDGLAVTDTQYF. The CDR3 region has the DNA TGTGCCAGCAGTGAGGATGGGCTAGCAGTCACAGATACGCAGTATTTT.

The chain is built from TRBV18 and TRBJ2-1; TRBD2 aligns across 9 bases. The CDR3 is made up of 17 amino acids. Germline lookup yields CDR1 KGHSH and CDR2 LQKENI. The junction had 12 bases not matched to a gene; V was cut back by 6 bases and J by 3 bases. This CDR3 is CASSPQRQREVYNEQFF. The CDR3 coding sequence is TGTGCCAGCTCGCCTCAAAGGCAGCGGGAGGTCTACAATGAGCAGTTCTTC. The variable domain in full, with the rest retrieved from reference TRBV18 and TRBJ2-1, is NAGVMQNPRHLVRRRGQEARLRCSPMKGHSHVYWYRQLPEEGLKFMVYLQKENIIDESGMPKERFSAEFPKEGPSILRIQQVVRGDSAAYFCASSPQRQREVYNEQFFGPGTRLTVL.

A few counts support this clone. The V call is TRBV15, the J call TRBJ1-1, with TRBD1 matching 7 bases. The germline V gene has CDR1 LNHNV and CDR2 YYDKDF (reference sequence). With V trimmed by 2 bases and J by 4 bases, 7 bases remained unmatched. The CDR3 length is 15 residues. CDR3 DNA sequence: TGTGCCACCAGCAGAATACGACAGGGTCCCACTGAAGCTTTCTTT. This translates into CATSRIRQGPTEAFF.

V is TRBV4-1 and J is TRBJ1-4; 12 nucleotides align to TRBD1. V gave up 5 bases and J gave up 8 bases; unmatched junction bases: 6. Germline assignment: CDR1 MGHRA and CDR2 YSYEKL. This CDR3 has 15 amino acids. This chain's CDR3 is CASSSQGTGGEKLFF. The CDR3, as DNA: TGCGCCAGCAGCTCACAGGGGACAGGGGGCGAAAAACTGTTTTTT.

The chain links TRBV6-5 to TRBJ2-7, with TRBD2 as a possible D gene (7 bases). This CDR3 is 14 amino acids long. The germline V and J ends were trimmed by 7 bases and 6 bases, with 19 bases remaining between them. Germline V lookup: CDR1 MNHEY, CDR2 SVGAGI. Written as DNA, the CDR3 is TGTGCCAGCACCACTCGGGGGGCCTTCGGCGAGCAGTACTTC. Translation: CASTTRGAFGEQYF.

The chain has TRBV27 and TRBJ1-5; TRBD1 agrees at 8 bases. V trimming: 5 bases; J trimming: 2 bases; junction bases outside the gene matches: 5. Germline CDR1 and CDR2: MNHEY and SMNVEV (reference sequence). This CDR3 contains 15 residues. CDR3 sequence: CASSPPDRGNQPQHF. The CDR3, as DNA: TGTGCCAGCAGTCCCCCGGACAGGGGCAATCAGCCCCAGCATTTT.

This chain connects TRBV28 to TRBJ2-3; a weak D match, TRBD2 (5 bases). Germline values: CDR1 MDHEN, CDR2 SYDVKM. The CDR3 contains 16 residues. V lost 5 bases and J 2 bases, leaving 17 bases between the germline ends. The CDR3 sequence: CASSAPSLTTTDTQYF. The CDR3 DNA is TGTGCCAGCAGTGCACCCTCTCTGACTACCACAGATACGCAGTATTTT.

The chain recombines TRBV6-5 with TRBJ1-4; 8 nucleotides match TRBD1. Germline lookup yields CDR1 MNHEY and CDR2 SVGAGI. V lost 6 bases and J lost 7; bases outside the gene matches: 7. This CDR3 comprises 14 residues. The CDR3, as DNA: TGTGCCAGCAGAGCGACAGGGGCGGGTGAAAAACTGTTTTTT. Its protein product is CASRATGAGEKLFF.

J is TRBJ1-2 and V is TRBV2; 9 bases are a match to TRBD1. CDR1 and CDR2 (germline): SNHLY, FYNNEI. With 6 bases clipped from V and 6 bases from J, the junction kept 11 bases outside the gene matches. This CDR3 is 15 amino acids long. The CDR3 region is CASRPGTGRSDGYTF. For the CDR3, the DNA is TGTGCCAGCAGGCCTGGGACAGGGAGATCGGATGGCTACACCTTC.

The chain carries TRBV10-3 and TRBJ1-1; TRBD1 aligns across 8 bases. The CDR3 is made up of 15 amino acids. V was pared by 4 bases and J by 7 bases, with 11 bases of the junction left unmatched. Germline V gives CDR1 ENHRY, CDR2 SYGVKD. This chain's CDR3 is CAISVGGQVPSEAFF. The CDR3 DNA follows: TGTGCCATCAGTGTCGGGGGACAGGTTCCCAGTGAAGCTTTCTTT.

CDR3 sequence: CASSLDRESSYEQYF. The CDR3 DNA follows: TGTGCCAGCAGCTTAGACCGGGAGAGCTCCTACGAGCAGTACTTC. V usage is TRBV7-2 and J usage is TRBJ2-7, with D possibly TRBD2 on 6 matching bases. The V end was cut by 1 base, the J end by 0 bases, with 10 bases between. Per germline, CDR1 SGHTA and CDR2 FQGNSA. CDR3 length: 15 amino acids.

The chain has TRBV28 and TRBJ1-3; D gene ambiguous. V lost 6 bases, J lost 1 base, and 13 bases lay in between. The germline V gene has CDR1 MDHEN and CDR2 SYDVKM. The CDR3 runs 15 residues. The CDR3 loop is CASSPRGGSGNTIYF. The CDR3 DNA reads as TGTGCCAGCAGCCCCAGAGGTGGGTCTGGAAACACCATATATTTT.

This chain connects TRBV20-1 to TRBJ1-2; TRBD1 agrees at 8 bases. The germline V gene has CDR1 DFQATT and CDR2 SNEGSKA (reference sequence). Trimming at V came to 3 bases and at J to 8 bases, leaving 14 bases not matched to a gene. This CDR3 contains 15 residues. CDR3: CSASGTTGGVNGYTF. The DNA for the CDR3 is TGCAGTGCTAGTGGTACTACAGGGGGGGTGAACGGCTACACCTTC.

V gene TRBV5-4 combines with J gene TRBJ2-1; D is perhaps TRBD2 (6 bases). The CDR3 runs 17 residues. V was clipped by 4 bases and J by 0 bases, with 17 bases between them. The germline CDR1 and CDR2 sequences are SGHNT and YYREEE (reference sequence). CDR3 coding DNA: TGTGCCAGCAGCCCCAGTAGCGGTCAAAGCTCCTACAATGAGCAGTTCTTC. Residues: CASSPSSGQSSYNEQFF.

CDR3 bases: TGTGCCAGCACCCGGACACCAATGAACACTGAAGCTTTCTTT. Protein: CASTRTPMNTEAFF. J is TRBJ1-1 and V is TRBV5-8, with TRBD1 as a possible D gene (5 bases). Germline CDR1 is SGHTS and CDR2 is YDEGEE. Trimming took 6 bases from V and 0 from J, leaving 12 bases between them. The CDR3 loop spans 14 amino acids.

The chain joins TRBV7-2 to TRBJ1-2, with D tentatively TRBD1 (6 bases). V dropped 1 base and J dropped 4 bases, with 19 bases sitting between them. This CDR3 has 17 amino acids. Germline loops: CDR1 SGHTA, CDR2 FQGNSA. CDR3 amino acids: CASSLGPGEVGGYGYTF. CDR3 nucleotides: TGTGCCAGCAGCTTAGGGCCAGGAGAAGTAGGGGGCTATGGCTACACCTTC.

This sequence joins TRBV27 and TRBJ2-7, with a possible D match to TRBD2 (6 bases). Germline V gene sequence: CDR1 MNHEY, CDR2 SMNVEV (reference sequence). The V end was cut by 3 bases, the J end by 4 bases, with 13 bases between. This CDR3 has 14 amino acids. CDR3 DNA: TGTGCCAGCAGTTTTAGCGGAGGTAAATACGAGCAGTACTTC. It specifies CASSFSGGKYEQYF.

The chain couples TRBV19 to TRBJ2-1, with 9 bases fitting TRBD1. The germline V gene has CDR1 LNHDA and CDR2 SQIVND (reference sequence). J gave up 10 bases and V 2 bases, and 6 bases lay outside the gene matches. The CDR3 runs 14 residues. The CDR3 loop is CASSIQHRGQEQFF. The DNA for the CDR3 is TGTGCCAGTAGTATACAACACAGGGGGCAGGAGCAGTTCTTC.

The CDR3 protein is CASKQQGGNTIYF. The CDR3, as DNA: TGTGCCAGCAAACAGCAGGGGGGAAACACCATATATTTT. V usage is TRBV2 and J usage is TRBJ1-3; D is possibly TRBD1 (6 bases). Germline CDR1 and CDR2: SNHLY and FYNNEI. This CDR3 is built from 13 residues. With 7 bases removed from V and 4 bases from J, the gap between germline ends came to 11 bases.

V gene TRBV19 combines with J gene TRBJ1-5; D is ambiguous. The CDR3 loop spans 12 amino acids. Germline V CDR1 and CDR2: LNHDA, SQIVND (reference sequence). V lost 8 bases and J lost 13, with 18 bases in between. The CDR3, as DNA: TGTGCCAGTGCGCCTAATCCAGAGACTCAGCATTTT. Translation: CASAPNPETQHF.

J is TRBJ2-5 and V is TRBV9; 7 bases agree with TRBD2. Germline CDR1 and CDR2: SGDLS and YYNGEE. CDR3 length: 15 residues. V shed 4 bases, J shed 5 bases, and the junction held 11 bases outside the gene matches. The CDR3 coding sequence is TGTGCCAGCAGCTCTACAAACGGGGAGGGGGAGACCCAGTACTTC. Its protein product is CASSSTNGEGETQYF.

The rearrangement uses TRBV6-5 and TRBJ2-2, with unresolved D. CDR1 is MNHEY, CDR2 SVGAGI, per germline. V was clipped by 6 bases and J by 5 bases, with 13 bases between them. The CDR3 is made up of 14 amino acids. In nucleotides, the CDR3 is TGTGCCAGCAGAGGTGGCGGATGGACCGGGGAGCTGTTTTTT. Translated: CASRGGGWTGELFF.

The chain recombines TRBV7-2 with TRBJ1-4, with 11 bases fitting TRBD1. The J segment lost 8 bases and the V segment lost 5 bases, leaving 7 bases of the junction unmatched. CDR1 is SGHTA, CDR2 FQGNSA, per germline. This CDR3 region has 15 residues. CDR3 bases: TGTGCCAGCAGCCCAAGGACAGGGGGCGCCGAAAAACTGTTTTTT. Translating gives CASSPRTGGAEKLFF.

V is TRBV5-6 and J is TRBJ1-3; maybe TRBD1 (6 bases). CDR3 length: 19 amino acids. V was cut by 4 bases and J by 2 bases, with 25 bases left in between. The germline V gene encodes CDR1 SGHDT and CDR2 YYEEEE. CDR3 protein: CASSRQWENREDPGNTIYF. For the CDR3, the DNA is TGTGCCAGCAGCCGGCAGTGGGAGAACAGGGAAGACCCTGGAAACACCATATATTTT.

This chain uses TRBV3-1 (or the pseudogene TRBV3-2) with TRBJ2-7, with a tentative D call TRBD2 (6 bases). The germline V gene has CDR1 LGHDT and CDR2 YNNKEL (reference sequence). The CDR3 spans 14 residues. Trimming pared 1 base from V and 4 bases from J, leaving 11 bases between. CDR3 loop: CASSQGDSSYEQYF. The DNA for the CDR3 is TGTGCCAGCAGCCAAGGGGACTCCTCGTACGAGCAGTACTTC.